These 6 T cell receptor beta chains were all obtained from the same sample, sequenced in a study of CD8 T cells in ankylosing spondylitis. TCRdb ran MiXCR on the 5' RACE reads and lists one entry per CDR3 protein. In the table there are 35,000 to 50,000 distinct CDR3 sequences, approximately 9.9% of which are singletons. Sequenced material: blood, either unsorted or a sorted T cell fraction (not recorded which). The receptors were sampled from a male donor with ankylosing spondylitis or in good health (not recorded which).

This clonotype came up many times. The J gene is TRBJ2-7, the V gene TRBV10-3, with 7 bases identical to TRBD1. The germline gives CDR1 ENHRY, CDR2 SYGVKD. V shed 7 bases, J shed 3 bases, and the junction held 12 bases outside the gene matches. The CDR3 totals 15 residues. The chain's CDR3 is CAITRGTGGYYEQYF. CDR3 nucleotide sequence: TGTGCCATCACCAGGGGGACGGGTGGGTACTACGAGCAGTACTTC.

This clonotype has only a few counts. The chain combines TRBV6-5 with TRBJ1-6, with D uncertain. This CDR3 region has 15 residues. Trimming removed 2 bases at V and 5 bases at J, with 10 bases between. CDR1 is MNHEY and CDR2 is SVGAGI in the germline V gene. DNA for the CDR3: TGTGCCAGCAGTTACCGCTCGGTAGATAATTCACCCCTCCACTTT. Translated: CASSYRSVDNSPLHF.

The chain joins TRBV5-1 to TRBJ2-1; no firm D call. Trimming removed 5 bases from V and 4 bases from J, with 13 bases in between. CDR1 is SGHRS, CDR2 YFSETQ, per germline. CDR3 size: 14 residues. This chain's CDR3 is CASRATLLYNEQFF. CDR3 nucleotide sequence: TGCGCCAGCAGAGCCACCTTGTTATACAATGAGCAGTTCTTC.

This clonotype has a count of ten or more. The chain is built from TRBV5-1 and TRBJ2-2; 7 nucleotides agree with TRBD2. The germline CDR1 and CDR2 sequences are SGHRS and YFSETQ. V shed 4 bases, J shed 0 bases, and the junction held 3 bases outside the gene matches. The CDR3 sequence is 15 residues long. CDR3 sequence: CASSILATNTGELFF. DNA for the CDR3: TGCGCCAGCAGCATACTAGCGACGAACACCGGGGAGCTGTTTTTT.

This clonotype was seen ten or more times. J is TRBJ2-3 and V is TRBV2; no definite D call. Trimming stripped 0 bases from V and 3 bases from J, with 7 bases between. The CDR3 is made up of 14 amino acids. Germline lookup yields CDR1 SNHLY and CDR2 FYNNEI. CDR3 loop: CASSEALQTDTQYF. CDR3 sequence (DNA): TGTGCCAGCAGTGAAGCGCTTCAGACAGATACGCAGTATTTT. The whole variable domain, filled in from reference TRBV2 and TRBJ2-3, reads EPEVTQTPSHQVTQMGQEVILRCVPISNHLYFYWYRQILGQKVEFLVSFYNNEISEKSEIFDDQFSVERPDGSNFTLKIRSTKLEDSAMYFCASSEALQTDTQYFGPGTRLTVL.

This clonotype came up many times. The chain has TRBV15 and TRBJ1-5; TRBD1 aligns across 8 bases. CDR3 length: 16 amino acids. CDR1 LNHNV and CDR2 YYDKDF come from the germline V gene (reference sequence). V was pared by 2 bases and J by 5 bases, with 8 bases of the junction left unmatched. CDR3 amino acids: CATSRYGQGRDQPQHF. In nucleotides, the CDR3 is TGTGCCACCAGCAGATATGGACAGGGCAGGGATCAGCCCCAGCATTTT.